These 27 T cell receptor beta chains were all obtained from the same sample, sequenced in a study of graft-versus-host responses after intestinal transplantation. Libraries were prepared by immunoSEQ multiplex PCR; TCRdb keeps only in-frame clonotypes and omits some of them. Of around 130,000 clones in the sample, roughly 92% were seen once. Antigens for these TCRs are unknown. The starting material was unstimulated CD4+ T cells sorted from spleen or lymph node cells, obtained before intestinal transplant. These receptors were taken from a human donor who received an intestinal transplant.

V is TRBV9 and J is TRBJ2-7; D tentatively reads TRBD1 or TRBD2 (6 bases each). Trimming took off 0 bases at V and 6 bases at J, with 13 bases between the two ends. Per the germline V gene, CDR1 is SGDLS and CDR2 is YYNGEE. The CDR3 is made up of 14 amino acids. Here the CDR3 DNA reads TGTGCCAGCAGCGTAGATCCGGGGGCGAGCGAGCAGTACTTC. It translates to CASSVDPGASEQYF.

V is TRBV11-3 and J is TRBJ2-7, with D possibly TRBD1 on 5 matching bases. The CDR3 has 14 amino acids. The V and J ends lost 5 bases and 0 bases respectively, with 11 bases between them. Germline CDR1 SGHNT, CDR2 YENEEA. CDR3 region: CASSAGHRSYEQYF. CDR3 DNA: TGTGCCAGCAGCGCAGGACACCGCTCCTACGAGCAGTACTTC.

This clone showed up just a few times. This rearrangement joins TRBV15 to TRBJ1-1; the D is unclear. CDR3 size: 14 residues. Germline loops: CDR1 LNHNV, CDR2 YYDKDF (reference sequence). V shed 1 base and J shed 10 bases, with 16 bases lying between them. The CDR3 DNA follows: TGTGCCACCAGCAGAGTGGAACCCATCGAGGCAGCTTTCTTT. It specifies CATSRVEPIEAAFF.

Only a few counts were recorded for this clone. This same CDR3 is encoded by further DNA sequences in the sample. The chain uses TRBV18 and TRBJ1-6, with TRBD1 matching 8 bases. This CDR3 spans 14 amino acids. The ends lost 3 bases at V and 10 bases at J; junction bases unmatched: 5. Per germline, CDR1 KGHSH and CDR2 LQKENI. CDR3 sequence reads: CASSPGQGGSPLHF. The CDR3, as DNA: TGTGCCAGCTCACCCGGACAGGGTGGGTCACCCCTCCACTTT. The variable domain in full, with the rest retrieved from reference TRBV18 and TRBJ1-6, is NAGVMQNPRHLVRRRGQEARLRCSPMKGHSHVYWYRQLPEEGLKFMVYLQKENIIDESGMPKERFSAEFPKEGPSILRIQQVVRGDSAAYFCASSPGQGGSPLHFGNGTRLTVT.

V is TRBV27 and J is TRBJ1-2; 9 positions agree with TRBD1. This CDR3 has 14 amino acids. V dropped 5 bases and J dropped 3; count of bases not matched to a gene: 4. The germline V gene encodes CDR1 MNHEY and CDR2 SMNVEV (reference sequence). The CDR3 spells CASSPDRGHYGYTF. As DNA, the CDR3 is TGTGCCAGCAGTCCGGACAGGGGCCACTATGGCTACACCTTC.

This rearrangement joins TRBV30 to TRBJ1-5, with D uncertain. Trimming took 0 bases from V and 5 from J, leaving 8 bases between them. Germline-derived CDR1 and CDR2 are GTSNPN and SVGIG (reference sequence). The CDR3 runs to 13 residues. Here the CDR3 reads CAWSVLPDQPQHF. Written as DNA, the CDR3 is TGTGCCTGGAGTGTACTGCCCGATCAGCCCCAGCATTTT.

This chain uses TRBV27 with TRBJ1-2, with D unresolved. CDR3 length: 14 amino acids. Germline V gene lookup returns CDR1 MNHEY and CDR2 SMNVEV (reference sequence). The V gene lost 4 bases and the J gene lost 8 bases, with 17 bases spanning the gap. As DNA, the CDR3 is TGTGCCAGCAGTTGGACTGAGAAAGGGTCGGGCTACACCTTC. Translation: CASSWTEKGSGYTF.

V gene TRBV6-5 combines with J gene TRBJ2-2; D call uncertain. Trimming removed 5 bases from V and 6 bases from J, with 13 bases in between. Germline loops: CDR1 MNHEY, CDR2 SVGAGI. The CDR3 extends over 14 amino acids. The CDR3 coding sequence is TGTGCCAGCAGTACTACCTGGGTGTCCGGGGAGCTGTTTTTT. It is translated as CASSTTWVSGELFF.

The CDR3, as DNA: TGCGCCAGCAGCCCCCATCAGTTATCGGTGGTGAACACTGAAGCTTTCTTT. Amino acid sequence: CASSPHQLSVVNTEAFF. The chain recombines TRBV4-1 with TRBJ1-1; D remains ambiguous. This CDR3 contains 17 residues. V dropped 4 bases and J dropped 0 bases, with 18 bases sitting between them. Per germline, CDR1 MGHRA and CDR2 YSYEKL.

The chain employs TRBV11-2 and TRBJ2-7; D not certain. The CDR3 is 13 amino acids. Germline CDR1 and CDR2: SGHAT and FQNNGV. V gave up 5 bases and J gave up 6 bases, with 14 bases separating them. The CDR3: CASSALGRSEQYF. DNA of the CDR3: TGTGCCAGCAGCGCCCTTGGGCGAAGCGAGCAGTACTTC.

The chain couples TRBV18 to TRBJ2-1; D is perhaps TRBD2 (5 bases). Trimming took 4 bases from V and 9 from J, leaving 16 bases between them. The CDR3 is 14 amino acids. The germline gives CDR1 KGHSH, CDR2 LQKENI. CDR3 region: CASSLASGYGEQFF. CDR3 coding DNA: TGTGCCAGCTCACTGGCTTCGGGGTACGGTGAGCAGTTCTTC.

This clone was observed a single time. The chain links TRBV6-6 to TRBJ1-4; maybe TRBD1 (6 bases). Germline CDR1 and CDR2: MNHNY and SVGAGI (reference sequence). The CDR3 extends over 14 amino acids. Deletions cut 6 bases from V and 2 bases from J, with 10 bases between. This chain's CDR3 is CASRKGQTNEKLFF. The CDR3 nucleotides are TGTGCCAGCAGGAAAGGACAGACTAATGAAAAACTGTTTTTT.

The sample holds one count of this clone. The chain recombines TRBV6-6 with TRBJ2-5; no firm D call. CDR3 length: 13 residues. CDR1 and CDR2 from the germline V gene are MNHNY and SVGAGI (reference sequence). Trimming cost V 6 bases and J 5 bases, with 13 bases left between them. CDR3 sequence reads: CASRGGISETQYF. In DNA, the CDR3 is TGTGCCAGCAGAGGTGGAATTTCGGAGACCCAGTACTTC.

This chain joins TRBV10-1 and TRBJ2-7; D may be TRBD2 (5 bases). Trimming removed 4 bases from V and 6 bases from J, with 13 bases in between. CDR3 length: 13 residues. Germline V CDR1 and CDR2: WNHNN, SYGVQD (reference sequence). Written as DNA, the CDR3 is TGCGCCAGCAGTGCGGGTTCTGGACTCGAGCAGTACTTC. Translating gives CASSAGSGLEQYF.

This chain connects TRBV6-5 to TRBJ2-3, with D maybe TRBD2 (5 bases). Germline-derived CDR1 and CDR2 are MNHEY and SVGAGI. The CDR3 is 14 amino acids. Trimming left V 0 bases short and J 3 bases short, with 7 bases between. CDR3 in amino acids: CASSYSGDTDTQYF. The CDR3 coding sequence is TGTGCCAGCAGTTACTCCGGGGATACAGATACGCAGTATTTT.

This chain joins TRBV7-8 and TRBJ2-7; 8 bases map to TRBD2. V trimming: 8 bases; J trimming: 3 bases; junction bases outside the gene matches: 9. CDR1 SGHVS and CDR2 FQNEAQ come from the germline V gene. This CDR3 spans 14 amino acids. CDR3 in amino acids: CASGPREGIYEQYF. The CDR3 bases are TGTGCCAGCGGGCCTCGGGAGGGAATCTACGAGCAGTACTTC.

The genes are TRBV4-1 and TRBJ2-7, with a possible D match to TRBD1 (6 bases). CDR3 length: 13 residues. V was trimmed by 6 bases and J by 5 bases, leaving 14 bases between them. Germline V CDR1 and CDR2: MGHRA, YSYEKL. Written as DNA, the CDR3 is TGCGCCAGCAGGGTGACAGGCTCTGACGAGCAGTACTTC. It is translated as CASRVTGSDEQYF.

A single count supports this clone. The chain links TRBV2 to TRBJ2-3; 10 bases map to TRBD2. From germline, CDR1 is SNHLY and CDR2 FYNNEI. The CDR3 has 15 amino acids. Trimming took 5 bases from V and 5 from J; bases not matched to a gene: 7. CDR3: CASSRSGGGIDTQYF. The CDR3, as DNA: TGTGCCAGCAGTAGGAGCGGGGGGGGCATAGATACGCAGTATTTT.

The V call is TRBV6-1, the J call TRBJ2-7; D might be TRBD1 or TRBD2, each matching 5 bases. The V end lost 7 bases, the J end lost 3 bases, and 16 bases lay between the germline ends. Germline CDR1 is MNHNS and CDR2 is SASEGT. The CDR3 extends over 14 amino acids. The CDR3 here is CASIRDPQVYEQYF. CDR3 bases: TGTGCCAGCATAAGGGACCCTCAGGTCTACGAGCAGTACTTC.

This chain joins TRBV10-2 and TRBJ1-5; weak D call: TRBD1 (5 bases). Germline lookup yields CDR1 WSHSY and CDR2 SAAADI. The CDR3 consists of 15 residues. The V end was cut by 7 bases, the J end by 1 base, with 14 bases between. The CDR3 region has the DNA TGCGCCAGCAACCAGGTCGGGGCCAGCAATCAGCCCCAGCATTTT. Its protein product is CASNQVGASNQPQHF.

J is TRBJ2-1 and V is TRBV9; no reliable D call. Trimming removed 0 bases from V and 3 bases from J, with 7 bases in between. Germline V gives CDR1 SGDLS, CDR2 YYNGEE. The CDR3 length is 14 residues. CDR3 nucleotides: TGTGCCAGCAGCGTAGACAGACGCTACAATGAGCAGTTCTTC. It is translated as CASSVDRRYNEQFF.

The chain employs TRBV6-5 and TRBJ2-3; 9 bases map to TRBD1. The length of the CDR3 is 13 residues. CDR1 and CDR2 from the germline V gene are MNHEY and SVGAGI. Trimming took 10 bases from V and 5 from J; bases not matched to a gene: 7. DNA for the CDR3: TGTGCCACGGACAGGGGAAGGGTAGATACGCAGTATTTT. Its translation: CATDRGRVDTQYF.

The chain couples TRBV25-1 to TRBJ1-5, with D uncertain. CDR3 length: 17 amino acids. Germline V lookup: CDR1 MGHDK, CDR2 SYGVNS. Trimming took 3 bases from V and 5 from J, leaving 20 bases between them. The CDR3 spells CASSDWRAAVVHQPQHF. DNA for the CDR3: TGTGCCAGCAGTGATTGGCGGGCAGCAGTAGTTCATCAGCCCCAGCATTTT.

This chain uses TRBV19 with TRBJ2-7; no reliable D call. The CDR3 spans 14 residues. V was shortened by 5 bases and J by 3 bases, with 14 bases between the two germline ends. The germline gives CDR1 LNHDA, CDR2 SQIVND (reference sequence). CDR3 in amino acids: CASSYATHNYEQYF. CDR3 in DNA: TGTGCCAGTAGTTATGCGACACATAACTACGAGCAGTACTTC.

This chain links TRBV18 with TRBJ1-2; weak D call: TRBD1 (6 bases). CDR1 is KGHSH, CDR2 LQKENI, per germline. The CDR3 is 13 amino acids. V dropped 2 bases and J dropped 5 bases, with 9 bases sitting between them. CDR3 bases: TGTGCCAGCTCACCAGACAGGCAATATGGCTACACCTTC. Protein product: CASSPDRQYGYTF.

In DNA, the CDR3 is TGTGCCATCAGTGAGATCCAGACTTCAACTGAAGCTTTCTTT. Translation: CAISEIQTSTEAFF. The chain employs TRBV10-3 and TRBJ1-1; D is uncertain. The CDR3 has 14 amino acids. Per germline, CDR1 ENHRY and CDR2 SYGVKD. V was trimmed by 2 bases and J by 5 bases, leaving 12 bases between them.

This sequence joins TRBV4-1 and TRBJ2-3; maybe TRBD2 (5 bases). Per germline, CDR1 MGHRA and CDR2 YSYEKL. Deletions cut 2 bases from V and 1 base from J, with 10 bases between. This CDR3 is 15 amino acids long. The CDR3 loop is CASSQIASGTDTQYF. The DNA of the CDR3 is TGCGCCAGCAGCCAAATAGCGTCGGGCACAGATACGCAGTATTTT.